A selection of T cell receptor beta chains follows, all from one sample in a study of T-cell memory formation after mild COVID-19. One entry per CDR3 protein results from TCRdb running MiXCR on the 5' RACE reads. The table records approximately 350,000 distinct CDR3 sequences, 25% to 30% of them present only once. Sample: PBMCs or a T cell subset sorted from them (not recorded which). These receptor sequences come from an adult woman who had mild COVID-19 (a few samples of this study predate the infection). Cell type and time point are not known. Both conserved end residues are part of each CDR3. The D gene is left open where the match is weak. Size is stated for part of the rows, as once, few or many counts, or as a class when the clone is expanded.

d_gene: NA; v_gene: TRBV7-8; j_gene: TRBJ2-3; abundance: few; CDR3nt: TGTGCCAGCATCAATGCAGATACGCAGTATTTT; CDR3aa: CASINADTQYF
d_gene: NA; v_gene: TRBV7-9; j_gene: TRBJ2-3; abundance: NA; CDR3nt: TGTGCCAGCAGCTTACCCGGACAGTTTAAGGGAAATACGCAGTATTTT; CDR3aa: CASSLPGQFKGNTQYF
d_gene: NA; v_gene: TRBV20-1; j_gene: TRBJ2-1; abundance: NA; CDR3nt: TGCAGTGCTAGAGTGGGGACTTACAATGAGCAGTTCTTC; CDR3aa: CSARVGTYNEQFF
d_gene: NA; v_gene: TRBV5-1; j_gene: TRBJ1-6; abundance: few; CDR3nt: TGCGCCTTTCCCGGGGCAGCAGATTCACCCCTCCACTTT; CDR3aa: CAFPGAADSPLHF
d_gene: NA; v_gene: TRBV29-1; j_gene: TRBJ2-2; abundance: few; CDR3nt: TGCAGCGTTTCAGGGCTAAACACCGGGGAGCTGTTTTTT; CDR3aa: CSVSGLNTGELFF
d_gene: NA; v_gene: TRBV11-2; j_gene: TRBJ1-4; abundance: few; CDR3nt: TGTGCCAGCAGCTCCGGACGTCAGGGAAATGAAAAACTGTTTTTT; CDR3aa: CASSSGRQGNEKLFF
d_gene: NA; v_gene: TRBV7-8; j_gene: TRBJ2-4; abundance: NA; CDR3nt: TGTGCCAGCAGCCGAGATCAGGGTTCCCTAGCCAAAAACATTCAGTACTTC; CDR3aa: CASSRDQGSLAKNIQYF
d_gene: TRBD1; v_gene: TRBV12-3/TRBV12-4; j_gene: TRBJ1-1; abundance: NA; CDR3nt: TGTGCCAGCAGTGCCGGGACAGGGACGGGGGCTGAAGCTTTCTTT; CDR3aa: CASSAGTGTGAEAFF
d_gene: NA; v_gene: TRBV5-1; j_gene: TRBJ2-2; abundance: NA; CDR3nt: TGCGCCAGCAGCTTGAGACCCACCGGGGAGCTGTTTTTT; CDR3aa: CASSLRPTGELFF
d_gene: NA; v_gene: TRBV6-2/TRBV6-3; j_gene: TRBJ2-7; abundance: NA; CDR3nt: TGTGCCAGCAGTTACTCTCGGGTCCTCTACGAGCAGTACTTC; CDR3aa: CASSYSRVLYEQYF
d_gene: TRBD2; v_gene: TRBV6-2/TRBV6-3; j_gene: TRBJ2-3; abundance: NA; CDR3nt: TGTGCCAGCAGTTACCAGAGCGGGAGAGGGACAGATACGCAGTATTTT; CDR3aa: CASSYQSGRGTDTQYF
d_gene: NA; v_gene: TRBV30; j_gene: TRBJ2-1; abundance: NA; CDR3nt: TGTGCCTGGAGTACCCTCCGACAGGACAATGAGCAGTTCTTC; CDR3aa: CAWSTLRQDNEQFF
d_gene: NA; v_gene: TRBV27; j_gene: TRBJ1-6; abundance: few; CDR3nt: TGTGCCAGCAGTTTAAGGGGGTACGGGCTTATAAATTCACCCCTCCACTTT; CDR3aa: CASSLRGYGLINSPLHF
d_gene: NA; v_gene: TRBV5-5; j_gene: TRBJ2-1; abundance: NA; CDR3nt: TGTGCCACAGGGGATGAGCAGTTCTTC; CDR3aa: CATGDEQFF
d_gene: TRBD1; v_gene: TRBV24-1; j_gene: TRBJ2-1; abundance: few; CDR3nt: TGTGCCACCAGTGACCAGGGGGTGAACGGCTACAATGAGCAGTTCTTC; CDR3aa: CATSDQGVNGYNEQFF
d_gene: TRBD1; v_gene: TRBV18; j_gene: TRBJ1-6; abundance: NA; CDR3nt: TGTGCCAGCTCAGCCAACAGGGGAGCCTATAATTCACCCCTCCACTTT; CDR3aa: CASSANRGAYNSPLHF
d_gene: NA; v_gene: TRBV27; j_gene: TRBJ2-5; abundance: few; CDR3nt: TGTGCCAGCAGTTCCCCTCCGAATGGGGAGACCCAGTACTTC; CDR3aa: CASSSPPNGETQYF
d_gene: NA; v_gene: TRBV5-5; j_gene: TRBJ1-1; abundance: NA; CDR3nt: TGTGCCAGCACCATCACTAGAGGGTACGAAGCTTTCTTT; CDR3aa: CASTITRGYEAFF
d_gene: NA; v_gene: TRBV7-2; j_gene: TRBJ1-6; abundance: NA; CDR3nt: TGTGCCAGCAGCTTTGGGACGGACAATTCACCCCTCCACTTT; CDR3aa: CASSFGTDNSPLHF
d_gene: NA; v_gene: TRBV7-2; j_gene: TRBJ2-3; abundance: NA; CDR3nt: TGTGCCAGCAGCTTAGGGTCAGGCGTCACAGATACGCAGTATTTT; CDR3aa: CASSLGSGVTDTQYF
d_gene: NA; v_gene: TRBV7-3; j_gene: TRBJ2-3; abundance: NA; CDR3nt: TGTGCCAGCAGCTTAACGGGGAGCCTAGAAACAGATACGCAGTATTTT; CDR3aa: CASSLTGSLETDTQYF
d_gene: TRBD2; v_gene: TRBV2; j_gene: TRBJ2-2; abundance: NA; CDR3nt: TGTGCCAGCAGTATGCGGGAGTCCACCGGGGAGCTGTTTTTT; CDR3aa: CASSMRESTGELFF
d_gene: TRBD1; v_gene: TRBV5-4; j_gene: TRBJ2-3; abundance: few; CDR3nt: TGTGCCAGCAGCCTCAGGGGGCGAACAGATACGCAGTATTTT; CDR3aa: CASSLRGRTDTQYF
d_gene: NA; v_gene: TRBV6-6; j_gene: TRBJ2-2; abundance: once; CDR3nt: TGTGCCAGCAGTTACGGGATAGAGGGCGGGGAGCTGTTTTTT; CDR3aa: CASSYGIEGGELFF
d_gene: NA; v_gene: TRBV4-1; j_gene: TRBJ2-3; abundance: few; CDR3nt: TGCGCCAGCAGCCCCCGTCTACACTTGATGGTGCGTACCACAGATACGCAGTATTTT; CDR3aa: CASSPRLHLMVRTTDTQYF
d_gene: NA; v_gene: TRBV3-1; j_gene: TRBJ2-4; abundance: NA; CDR3nt: TGTGCCAGCAGCCAAGACACACTCTGGCAGCTACAGGGCCCCAAAAACATTCAGTACTTC; CDR3aa: CASSQDTLWQLQGPKNIQYF
d_gene: TRBD2; v_gene: TRBV29-1; j_gene: TRBJ2-1; abundance: NA; CDR3nt: TGCAGCGTTGAATTCCTAGCGGGGGCCCCAAACAATGAGCAGTTCTTC; CDR3aa: CSVEFLAGAPNNEQFF
d_gene: TRBD2; v_gene: TRBV5-1; j_gene: TRBJ2-5; abundance: few; CDR3nt: TGCGCCAGCAGCTTTCTAGCGGGGGGCGAGACCCAGTACTTC; CDR3aa: CASSFLAGGETQYF
d_gene: NA; v_gene: TRBV27; j_gene: TRBJ2-6; abundance: NA; CDR3nt: TGTGCCAGCAGCCAGGGAACATCTGGGGCCAACGTCCTGACTTTC; CDR3aa: CASSQGTSGANVLTF
d_gene: NA; v_gene: TRBV24-1; j_gene: TRBJ2-1; abundance: NA; CDR3nt: TGTGCCACCAGTGACAGGGACAATGAGCAGTTCTTC; CDR3aa: CATSDRDNEQFF
d_gene: NA; v_gene: TRBV19; j_gene: TRBJ2-6; abundance: few; CDR3nt: TGTGCCAGTACCCCGGGGATCCTCTCTGGGGCCAACGTCCTGACTTTC; CDR3aa: CASTPGILSGANVLTF
d_gene: TRBD2; v_gene: TRBV9; j_gene: TRBJ2-3; abundance: NA; CDR3nt: TGTGCCAGCAGCTCCAGACCCCTGACTAGCGGGAGGACAGATACGCAGTATTTT; CDR3aa: CASSSRPLTSGRTDTQYF
d_gene: NA; v_gene: TRBV6-5; j_gene: TRBJ1-1; abundance: NA; CDR3nt: TGTGCCAGCAGTGGCGGGCGCATGAACACTGAAGCTTTCTTT; CDR3aa: CASSGGRMNTEAFF
d_gene: NA; v_gene: TRBV4-1; j_gene: TRBJ2-7; abundance: few; CDR3nt: TGCGCCAGCAGCCAAGACCGGCGGAGGACAGTCAAACCCTACGAGCAGTACTTC; CDR3aa: CASSQDRRRTVKPYEQYF
d_gene: TRBD1; v_gene: TRBV29-1; j_gene: TRBJ2-7; abundance: NA; CDR3nt: TGCAGCGTTGCCTCCGGGACAGGGATGTACGAGCAGTACTTC; CDR3aa: CSVASGTGMYEQYF
d_gene: NA; v_gene: TRBV12-3/TRBV12-4; j_gene: TRBJ2-1; abundance: many; CDR3nt: TGTGCCAGCAGTTACGGACTCTCCTCCTACAATGAGCAGTTCTTC; CDR3aa: CASSYGLSSYNEQFF
d_gene: NA; v_gene: TRBV6-2/TRBV6-3; j_gene: TRBJ2-7; abundance: NA; CDR3nt: TGTGCCAGCAGTTACCTGGATCCCTACGAGCAGTACTTC; CDR3aa: CASSYLDPYEQYF
d_gene: TRBD2; v_gene: TRBV7-2; j_gene: TRBJ2-5; abundance: few; CDR3nt: TGTGCCAGCAGCCCCCGCGTAGCGGGAGGAGGAGAGACCCAGTACTTC; CDR3aa: CASSPRVAGGGETQYF
d_gene: NA; v_gene: TRBV11-2; j_gene: TRBJ2-1; abundance: NA; CDR3nt: TGTGCCAGCACTATTGCGGGGCCCTACAATGAGCAGTTCTTC; CDR3aa: CASTIAGPYNEQFF
d_gene: NA; v_gene: TRBV4-2; j_gene: TRBJ1-5; abundance: NA; CDR3nt: TGTGCCAGCAGCGAAGAGGCGGCGGCGGGCCAGCCCCAGCATTTT; CDR3aa: CASSEEAAAGQPQHF
d_gene: NA; v_gene: TRBV24-1; j_gene: TRBJ2-5; abundance: few; CDR3nt: TGTGCCACCAGTGATTCGCGGGAGACCCAGTACTTC; CDR3aa: CATSDSRETQYF
d_gene: NA; v_gene: TRBV5-1; j_gene: TRBJ1-1; abundance: NA; CDR3nt: TGCGCCAGCAGCTTGGCATCGGGACATAACACTGAAGCTTTCTTT; CDR3aa: CASSLASGHNTEAFF
d_gene: NA; v_gene: TRBV7-3; j_gene: TRBJ2-3; abundance: NA; CDR3nt: TGTGCCAGCAGCTTAGGTGCTGGGAGCGGGCGGGTTTTGGATACGCAGTATTTT; CDR3aa: CASSLGAGSGRVLDTQYF
d_gene: NA; v_gene: TRBV21-1; j_gene: TRBJ1-3; abundance: NA; CDR3nt: TGTGCCAGCCCCAGGACTGGAAACACCATATATTTT; CDR3aa: CASPRTGNTIYF
d_gene: NA; v_gene: TRBV7-2; j_gene: TRBJ2-6; abundance: NA; CDR3nt: TGTGCCAGCAGCTCCGCAGGGGGGGCTGGGGCCAACGTCCTGACTTTC; CDR3aa: CASSSAGGAGANVLTF
d_gene: NA; v_gene: TRBV7-6; j_gene: TRBJ2-3; abundance: few; CDR3nt: TGTGCCAGCAGCCCACCGGCCAGCGCCTCTAGCACAGATACGCAGTATTTT; CDR3aa: CASSPPASASSTDTQYF
d_gene: NA; v_gene: TRBV7-2; j_gene: TRBJ2-5; abundance: few; CDR3nt: TGTGCCAGCAGCCGGGGTGCAGGGGTCGGGGAGACCCAGTACTTC; CDR3aa: CASSRGAGVGETQYF
d_gene: NA; v_gene: TRBV4-1; j_gene: TRBJ1-2; abundance: NA; CDR3nt: TGCGCCAGCAGCCCCCCCTTTGGCGACTATGGCTACACCTTC; CDR3aa: CASSPPFGDYGYTF